Shown below are 2 T cell receptor beta chains from a single sample sequenced in a study of post-analysis software for immune sequencing data. Study-level points and caveats: When patients were compared with controls, a handful of TRBV segments were more frequent, TRBV5-6, TRBV5-1 and TRBV20-1 among them.

For these receptors, no antigen is known. Unique molecular identifiers were carried by the TCR beta cDNA libraries. MiXCR was run by TCRdb on the PCR reads, yielding one entry per CDR3 protein. The sample consists of approximately 570,000 distinct CDR3 sequences, 44% of them appearing once. The sequenced sample consisted of blood. These receptors all stem from a girl between 5 and 17 years old with multiple sclerosis.

This chain links TRBV12-3 or TRBV12-4 with TRBJ1-2, with 10 nucleotides matching TRBD1. CDR3 length: 14 residues. Germline trimming cut 6 bases from V and 7 bases from J; bases unmatched to any gene: 8. The CDR3 reads CASSRRQGAGGYTF. The CDR3 bases are TGTGCCAGCAGCCGGCGACAGGGGGCGGGTGGCTACACCTTC.

The chain couples TRBV9 to TRBJ1-1, with D possibly matching TRBD1 (6 bases). Germline values: CDR1 SGDLS, CDR2 YYNGEE. V was pared by 3 bases and J by 0 bases, with 15 bases between. The CDR3 consists of 16 residues. For the CDR3, the DNA is TGTGCCAGCAGCGCCCAGCCAGGACAGTTGAACACTGAAGCTTTCTTT. Protein: CASSAQPGQLNTEAFF.